This T cell receptor beta chain was recovered during a study of cytomegalovirus exposure and HLA in healthy donors. Researchers ran the PCR with 60 Vbeta and 13 Jbeta primers. Only in-frame clones appear in the TCRdb table, and some are missing; sequencing was by immunoSEQ multiplex PCR. The sample table includes about 75,000 clones. Findings and caveats of the study: Reported findings show TCR beta sequences accurately forecast HLA-A and HLA-B alleles in most subjects. Per published reports, the classifier diagnosed cytomegalovirus status with high specificity and sensitivity. Usually a TCR sequence was rare, but some public TCRs were found in many donors.

A note on this clone: Its antigen remains unidentified.

The donors were healthy bone marrow donors. V lost 1 base and J 8 bases, leaving 11 bases between the germline ends. This CDR3 comprises 14 residues. CDR1 is LNHDA and CDR2 is SQIVND in the germline V gene (reference sequence). The gene calls are TRBV19 and TRBJ1-4; TRBD1 might be the D (5 bases). The TCR comes from a middle-aged man in good health and CMV-seronegative. Sequenced: PBMCs. CDR3 bases: TGTGCCAGTAGTATAGGCAGGGTTGGGGAAAAACTGTTTTTT. The encoded protein is CASSIGRVGEKLFF.